Sequencing of this TCR beta chain was carried out in a study of T cell changes during pregnancy in multiple sclerosis. Germline V lookup: CDR1 SGDLS, CDR2 YYNGEE. J was trimmed by 3 bases and V by 3 bases; bases with no gene match: 6. The CDR3 sequence is 16 residues long. Here immunoSEQ multiplex PCR was the method, and the copy in TCRdb shows in-frame clones only, minus some. The sample contains about 88,000 clones, roughly 90% of which appear only once. This sequence joins TRBV9 and TRBJ2-3, with TRBD1 identical over 11 bases. The sample here was peripheral blood, taken in the first trimester of pregnancy. This sequence originates from a female donor with multiple sclerosis, enrolled in a pregnancy study. Written as DNA, the CDR3 is TGTGCCAGCAGCGCCCCCGGGACAGGGGGAACAGATACGCAGTATTTT. It codes for CASSAPGTGGTDTQYF.